Listed here are 14 T cell receptor beta chains from one sample, sequenced in a study of a mutant IDH1 vaccine in newly diagnosed glioma. Time point indicated: week 11, during vaccination. The content of each vaccine dose was 300 ug of mutant IDH1 20-mer peptide, and topical imiquimod accompanied it. Repertoires were generated with immunoSEQ multiplex PCR, while TCRdb's copy carries only in-frame clones and drops some. The data show 25,000 to 35,000 clones, with 90% seen just once and 20% to 25% held by the top ten. These receptors are not linked to any known antigen. Sequences were derived from PBMCs, sampled from a glioma patient whose treatment included an IDH1 peptide vaccine. The receptors shown here come from a man younger than 35 with glioma.

This sequence joins TRBV5-6 and TRBJ1-1, with D hard to call. Germline values: CDR1 SGHDT, CDR2 YYEEEE. V was cut by 4 bases and J by 1 base, with 20 bases left in between. CDR3 length: 17 residues. DNA for the CDR3: TGTGCCAGCAGCCTGTACAATCCGTTCCAGGCGAACACTGAAGCTTTCTTT. Its protein is CASSLYNPFQANTEAFF.

V gene TRBV27 combines with J gene TRBJ2-7, with 8 bases that match TRBD1. The V gene end was trimmed by 5 bases and the J gene end by 5 bases; junction bases not matched to a gene: 8. The CDR3 is 14 amino acids. Germline assignment: CDR1 MNHEY and CDR2 SMNVEV (reference sequence). CDR3 in DNA: TGTGCCAGCAGTCCCATGGACAGGGTAAACGAGCAGTACTTC. This codes for CASSPMDRVNEQYF.

V gene TRBV7-2 combines with J gene TRBJ1-1, with D possibly being TRBD1 (5 bases). CDR3 length equals 14 residues. The germline V and J ends were trimmed by 6 bases and 2 bases, with 13 bases remaining between them. Germline loops: CDR1 SGHTA, CDR2 FQGNSA. CDR3 loop: CASRGGPSNTEAFF. Here the CDR3 DNA reads TGTGCCAGCAGGGGGGGTCCCTCTAACACTGAAGCTTTCTTT.

The chain recombines TRBV9 with TRBJ1-1; 7 bases map to TRBD1. The germline CDR1 and CDR2 sequences are SGDLS and YYNGEE. The CDR3 is 15 residues long. Trimming removed 3 bases from V and 4 bases from J; junction bases left unmatched: 9. DNA for the CDR3: TGTGCCAGCAGCGCGTCGACAGGGAGCGGCACTGAAGCTTTCTTT. It codes for CASSASTGSGTEAFF.

The chain employs TRBV6-6 and TRBJ2-2, with D tentatively TRBD1 or TRBD2 (7 bases each). V lost 7 bases to trimming and J lost 5 bases, with 14 bases between them. Germline V CDR1 and CDR2: MNHNY, SVGAGI (reference sequence). The CDR3 is 14 amino acids. In DNA, the CDR3 is TGTGCCAGCACGCTGCAGGGGGGGACCGGGGAGCTGTTTTTT. Protein product: CASTLQGGTGELFF.

This clone was seen only once. The chain uses TRBV7-2 and TRBJ1-1, with D possibly matching TRBD1 (5 bases). Germline loops: CDR1 SGHTA, CDR2 FQGNSA. The CDR3 runs to 13 residues. V was clipped by 5 bases and J by 7 bases, with 14 bases between them. The CDR3 sequence is CASSPYGGVEAFF. The CDR3 DNA follows: TGTGCCAGCAGCCCGTACGGGGGGGTTGAAGCTTTCTTT.

The chain couples TRBV7-9 to TRBJ1-1, with D possibly TRBD1 on 6 matching bases. There are 15 residues in the CDR3. V gave up 4 bases and J gave up 1 base, with 13 bases separating them. Germline V lookup: CDR1 SEHNR, CDR2 FQNEAQ (reference sequence). The CDR3 region has the DNA TGTGCCAGCAGCTACAGGAGGGGGGGGAACACTGAAGCTTTCTTT. Translation: CASSYRRGGNTEAFF.

The chain is built from TRBV29-1 and TRBJ2-7; D might be TRBD2 (5 bases). Germline V gene data show CDR1 as SQVTM and CDR2 as ANQGSEA. V lost 1 base, J lost 1 base, and 11 bases lay in between. The CDR3 runs 14 residues. The CDR3 nucleotides read TGCAGCGTTGAAGGCGAGCGGATATCCTACGAGCAGTACTTC. Its protein product is CSVEGERISYEQYF.

This chain connects TRBV28 to TRBJ1-1; perhaps TRBD1 as D (6 bases). V lost 3 bases to trimming and J lost 4 bases, with 9 bases between them. The germline V gene encodes CDR1 MDHEN and CDR2 SYDVKM. The CDR3 runs to 13 residues. The CDR3 loop reads CASSLGQSTEAFF. In DNA form, the CDR3 reads TGTGCCAGCAGTTTGGGACAATCCACTGAAGCTTTCTTT. Complete variable domain (other parts from reference TRBV28 and TRBJ1-1): DVKVTQSSRYLVKRTGEKVFLECVQDMDHENMFWYRQDPGLGLRLIYFSYDVKMKEKGDIPEGYSVSREKKERFSLILESASTNQTSMYLCASSLGQSTEAFFGQGTRLTVV.

This chain joins TRBV7-6 and TRBJ2-5, with 11 bases that match TRBD2. There are 15 residues in the CDR3. The junction had 7 bases not matched to a gene; V was cut back by 5 bases and J by 5 bases. Germline CDR1 and CDR2: SGHVS and FNYEAQ. The CDR3 is CASSDTSGSTETQYF. CDR3 nucleotides: TGTGCCAGCAGCGATACTAGCGGGAGTACCGAGACCCAGTACTTC.

The J gene is TRBJ1-1, the V gene TRBV14; 11 bases fit TRBD1. CDR3 length: 18 residues. Trimming removed 3 bases from V and 1 base from J; junction bases left unmatched: 10. The V gene's germline CDR1 is SGHDN and CDR2 FVKESK. The CDR3 loop is CASSHFGQGARGNTEAFF. The CDR3 nucleotides are TGTGCCAGCAGCCATTTCGGACAGGGGGCGCGTGGGAACACTGAAGCTTTCTTT.

The rearrangement joins TRBV19 to TRBJ2-7, with TRBD2 matching over 9 bases. Germline V gives CDR1 LNHDA, CDR2 SQIVND (reference sequence). This CDR3 comprises 16 residues. J was trimmed by 4 bases and V by 3 bases; bases with no gene match: 10. The CDR3 coding sequence is TGTGCCAGTAGTATCCGGGCTAGCGGGAACCTGTACGAGCAGTACTTC. This sequence encodes CASSIRASGNLYEQYF.

This chain connects TRBV15 to TRBJ1-4; D is uncertain. Trimming removed 3 bases at V and 3 bases at J, with 11 bases between. The V gene's germline CDR1 is LNHNV and CDR2 YYDKDF (reference sequence). The CDR3 runs to 15 residues. This chain's CDR3 is CATSRAAVPNEKLFF. The CDR3 nucleotides read TGTGCCACCAGCAGGGCGGCGGTTCCTAATGAAAAACTGTTTTTT.

The chain carries TRBV20-1 and TRBJ1-2; D is ambiguous. This CDR3 region has 9 residues. The germline gives CDR1 DFQATT, CDR2 SNEGSKA (reference sequence). The V and J ends lost 6 bases and 8 bases respectively, with 7 bases between them. CDR3 sequence: CSASPGYTF. CDR3 nucleotides: TGCAGTGCCAGCCCCGGCTACACCTTC.